Sequencing of this T cell receptor beta chain was carried out in a study of patients and donors after allogeneic stem cell transplantation. Trimming pared 1 base from V and 3 bases from J, leaving 13 bases between. The germline V gene encodes CDR1 SGHNT and CDR2 YYREEE (reference sequence). There are 16 residues in the CDR3. TCRdb re-called the RT-PCR reads through MiXCR, storing one row per CDR3 protein. This repertoire shows over 10,000 distinct CDR3 sequences, 25% found once; its top ten account for less than 60%. The sequencing input was blood, either unsorted or a sorted T cell fraction (not recorded which). The receptor was derived from a human donor who was either an allogeneic HSCT recipient or a stem cell or donor lymphocyte infusion donor (not recorded which). It is not recorded whose cells these are; they may come from a transplant donor. The J gene is TRBJ2-2, the V gene TRBV5-4; TRBD1 or TRBD2 may be the D gene (5 bases each). The chain's CDR3 is CASSLSLGPDTGELFF. For the CDR3, the DNA is TGTGCCAGCAGCTTGAGTCTGGGACCAGACACCGGGGAGCTGTTTTTT.